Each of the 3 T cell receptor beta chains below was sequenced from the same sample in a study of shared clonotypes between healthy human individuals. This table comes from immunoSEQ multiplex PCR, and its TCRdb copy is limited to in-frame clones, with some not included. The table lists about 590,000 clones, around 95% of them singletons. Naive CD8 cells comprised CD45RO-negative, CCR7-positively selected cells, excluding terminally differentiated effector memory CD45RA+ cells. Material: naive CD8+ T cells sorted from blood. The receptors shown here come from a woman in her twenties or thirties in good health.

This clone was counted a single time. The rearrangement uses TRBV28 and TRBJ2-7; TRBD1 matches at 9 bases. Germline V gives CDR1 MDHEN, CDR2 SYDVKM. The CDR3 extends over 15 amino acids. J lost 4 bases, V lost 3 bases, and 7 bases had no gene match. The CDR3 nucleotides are TGTGCCAGCAGTTTGGATTGGGGACAGGGTTACGAGCAGTACTTC. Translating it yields CASSLDWGQGYEQYF.

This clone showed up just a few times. The CDR3 loop is CSVGWTEGTTEAFF. The DNA of the CDR3 is TGCAGCGTTGGTTGGACGGAGGGGACCACTGAAGCTTTCTTT. The chain combines TRBV29-1 with TRBJ1-1, with D maybe TRBD1 (5 bases). Per germline, CDR1 SQVTM and CDR2 ANQGSEA. V was cut by 4 bases and J by 4 bases, with 16 bases left in between. The CDR3 loop spans 14 amino acids.

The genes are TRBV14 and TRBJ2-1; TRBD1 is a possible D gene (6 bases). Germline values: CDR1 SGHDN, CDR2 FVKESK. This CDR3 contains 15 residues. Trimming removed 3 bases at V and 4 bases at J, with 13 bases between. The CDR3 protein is CASSHRDKVYNEQFF. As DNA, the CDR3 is TGTGCCAGCAGCCACCGGGACAAAGTTTACAATGAGCAGTTCTTC.